This TCR beta chain was obtained from a study of shared clonotypes between healthy human individuals. Study-wide context: Aged 18 to 49, the donors were two women and a few men. Findings of the study overall: Naive CD4 clonotypes were shared across several donors at approximately 5.3%. Among the subsets, naive ones generally showed larger estimated richness than memory ones.

Sequencing used immunoSEQ multiplex PCR; TCRdb keeps in-frame clones, though not all of them. The repertoire holds about 1,900,000 clones, with about 94% as singletons. Germline CDR1 and CDR2: SEHNR and FQNEAQ (reference sequence). The trim removed 5 bases at V and 6 bases at J, leaving 9 bases unmatched. The CDR3 is made up of 14 amino acids. Naive CD8 cells lacked CD45RO, underwent positive selection for CCR7 and left out terminally differentiated effector memory CD45RA+ cells. Free of recent acute infections or vaccinations, the donors were healthy HIV-negative adults. Concerning this clone itself: Its target is unknown.

What was sequenced was naive CD8+ T cells sorted from blood. The V gene is TRBV7-9, the J gene TRBJ2-7; 8 positions agree with TRBD1. This TCR derives from a man younger than 35 in good health. The CDR3 sequence: CASSLGQGLGEQYF. The CDR3 coding sequence is TGTGCCAGCAGCCTTGGACAGGGTCTGGGCGAGCAGTACTTC. The variable domain in full, with the rest retrieved from reference TRBV7-9 and TRBJ2-7, is DTGVSQNPRHKITKRGQNVTFRCDPISEHNRLYWYRQTLGQGPEFLTYFQNEAQLEKSRLLSDRFSAERPKGSFSTLEIQRTEQGDSAMYLCASSLGQGLGEQYFGPGTRLTVT.